These T cell receptor beta chains were read from a single sample in a study of T cells in Graves' hyperthyroidism and ophthalmopathy. Via MiXCR, TCRdb re-called the multiplex PCR reads, giving one row per CDR3 protein. The sample consists of over 700,000 distinct CDR3 sequences, roughly 20% of them appearing once. The specimen was blood. These receptors came from a woman in her forties or fifties with Graves' hyperthyroidism that later progressed to Graves' ophthalmopathy. The CDR3 runs from the conserved cysteine through the conserved F or W. A D gene is named only where the DNA matches it firmly. Not all rows give a size; the values are once, few, many and, for expanded clones, a class.

14 many TRBJ2-3 TRBV7-9 TRBD2 CASSFSGGLDTQYF TGTGCCAGCAGCTTTAGCGGGGGGCTAGATACGCAGTATTTT
15 few TRBJ1-1 TRBV15 . CATSRPAVLNTEAFF TGTGCCACCAGCAGACCAGCAGTCTTGAACACTGAAGCTTTCTTT
14 . TRBJ1-1 TRBV7-9 . CASRLLSAGPGAVF TGTGCCAGCAGACTTCTATCCGCGGGACCCGGGGCTGTCTTT
14 few TRBJ1-4 TRBV12-3/TRBV12-4 . CASRNEGRDEKLFF TGTGCCAGCAGGAACGAGGGCCGGGATGAAAAACTGTTTTTT
17 . TRBJ2-2 TRBV7-9 . CASSRPGSAANTGELFF TGTGCCAGCAGCCGTCCAGGGTCCGCCGCGAACACCGGGGAGCTGTTTTTT
14 . TRBJ2-6 TRBV20-1 . CSATRAAGANVLTF TGCAGTGCCACTAGGGCGGCTGGGGCCAACGTCCTGACTTTC
16 . TRBJ1-2 TRBV6-1 TRBD1 CASSVTGTGPNYGYTF TGTGCCAGCAGTGTCACCGGGACAGGACCTAACTATGGCTACACCTTC
16 . TRBJ2-4 TRBV5-6 TRBD1 CASSTTPRTGRHIQYF TGTGCCAGCAGCACCACGCCCCGGACAGGGCGACACATTCAGTACTTC
13 many TRBJ2-3 TRBV20-1 . CSASGVGTDTQYF TGCAGTGCTAGCGGGGTAGGGACAGATACGCAGTATTTT
12 many TRBJ1-2 TRBV12-3/TRBV12-4 TRBD1 CASDDRGYGYTF TGTGCCAGCGATGACAGGGGGTATGGCTACACCTTC
15 . TRBJ1-1 TRBV4-1 . CASSQGDTPNTEAFF TGCGCCAGCAGCCAAGGGGACACTCCGAACACTGAAGCTTTCTTT
14 . TRBJ2-7 TRBV27 TRBD2 CASSGSGGAYEQYF TGTGCCAGCAGCGGTAGCGGGGGGGCTTACGAGCAGTACTTC
13 few TRBJ1-6 TRBV6-4 . CASTGTGMSPLHF TGTGCCAGCACCGGGACGGGCATGTCACCCCTCCACTTT
15 many TRBJ1-1 TRBV18 TRBD1 CASSPRQGEGTEAFF TGTGCCAGCTCACCCAGACAGGGGGAGGGCACTGAAGCTTTCTTT
18 . TRBJ1-1 TRBV20-1 . CSARDGAMGAWLNTEAFF TGCAGTGCTAGAGATGGCGCCATGGGGGCATGGTTGAACACTGAAGCTTTCTTT
16 . TRBJ1-5 TRBV6-2/TRBV6-3 TRBD1 CASRSDRGRSNQPQHF TGTGCCAGCAGGAGCGACAGGGGAAGGAGCAATCAGCCCCAGCATTTT
12 . TRBJ2-1 TRBV12-3/TRBV12-4 . CASSLWSNEQFF TGTGCCAGCAGTTTGTGGTCGAATGAGCAGTTCTTC
14 few TRBJ1-6 TRBV19 . CASTLEGYNSPLHF TGTGCCAGTACATTGGAAGGGTATAATTCACCCCTCCACTTT
16 few TRBJ2-3 TRBV19 . CASSIGFGPSTDTQYF TGTGCCAGTAGTATAGGCTTCGGGCCTAGCACAGATACGCAGTATTTT
13 many TRBJ2-4 TRBV18 . CASSPVRGSIQYF TGTGCCAGCTCACCAGTCCGAGGCAGCATTCAGTACTTC
15 . TRBJ1-2 TRBV4-1 TRBD1 CASSLGGGQRYGYTF TGCGCCAGCAGCCTCGGTGGGGGACAGCGCTATGGCTACACCTTC
15 . TRBJ2-1 TRBV20-1 . CSARDRGLETNEQFF TGCAGTGCTAGAGATCGTGGGCTAGAGACCAATGAGCAGTTCTTC
15 . TRBJ2-1 TRBV7-8 TRBD2 CASSLTRLAGNEQFF TGTGCCAGCAGCTTAACTCGACTAGCGGGGAATGAGCAGTTCTTC
19 few TRBJ1-6 TRBV27 . CASSLSGAIPGSYNSPLHF TGTGCCAGCAGTTTATCCGGCGCCATTCCCGGTTCCTATAATTCACCCCTCCACTTT
15 . TRBJ1-1 TRBV19 TRBD1 CASSPQGESNTEAFF TGTGCCAGTAGTCCCCAGGGGGAATCGAACACTGAAGCTTTCTTT
13 . TRBJ1-1 TRBV29-1 . CSGKTGRDTEAFF TGCAGCGGGAAAACGGGTCGTGACACTGAAGCTTTCTTT
13 . TRBJ2-6 TRBV20-1 . CSALSSGANVLTF TGCAGTGCTTTAAGCTCTGGGGCCAACGTCCTGACTTTC
13 many TRBJ2-1 TRBV11-2 . CASSLDREGRQFF TGTGCCAGCAGCTTAGATCGCGAGGGGAGGCAGTTCTTC
15 many TRBJ1-1 TRBV29-1 . CSTFRVSGAHTEAFF TGCAGTACTTTTCGGGTGTCTGGAGCCCACACTGAAGCTTTCTTT
15 few TRBJ2-1 TRBV7-2 . CASSLIGSKDNEQFF TGTGCCAGCAGCTTAATAGGGTCTAAGGACAATGAGCAGTTCTTC
14 many TRBJ1-6 TRBV30 . CAWSVSDRNSPLHF TGTGCCTGGAGTGTCTCGGACCGAAATTCACCCCTCCACTTT
14 . TRBJ1-6 TRBV20-1 . CSAVGGREYSPLHF TGCAGTGCCGTGGGGGGGCGCGAATATTCACCCCTCCACTTT
13 . TRBJ2-5 TRBV3-1 TRBD1 CASTRQGPGTQYF TGTGCCAGCACCCGACAGGGGCCTGGGACCCAGTACTTC
13 many TRBJ1-1 TRBV30 . CALKVEENTEAFF TGTGCCCTGAAAGTCGAGGAGAACACTGAAGCTTTCTTT
17 . TRBJ2-5 TRBV20-1 TRBD1 CSARDPGGTGPQETQYF TGCAGTGCTAGAGACCCAGGAGGGACAGGTCCACAAGAGACCCAGTACTTC
17 . TRBJ2-1 TRBV6-2/TRBV6-3 . CAGRPSPGQGTYNEQFF TGTGCCGGCAGGCCCTCCCCGGGGCAGGGTACGTACAATGAGCAGTTCTTC
16 . TRBJ2-7 TRBV13 . CASSSLFRDKSYEQYF TGTGCCAGCAGCTCCCTGTTCCGGGACAAATCCTACGAGCAGTACTTC
14 many TRBJ1-1 TRBV9 . CASSPQTLNTEAFF TGTGCCAGCAGCCCCCAGACACTTAACACTGAAGCTTTCTTT
17 many TRBJ2-3 TRBV3-1 TRBD2 CASSQDLGRGATDTQYF TGTGCCAGCAGCCAAGATCTTGGGCGGGGGGCCACAGATACGCAGTATTTT
16 many TRBJ1-1 TRBV5-1 TRBD1 CASSTDAGQQNTEAFF TGCGCCAGCAGCACCGACGCGGGACAGCAGAACACTGAAGCTTTCTTT
20 many TRBJ1-6 TRBV12-3/TRBV12-4 TRBD1 CASSLALILGTGAGNSPLHF TGTGCCAGCAGTTTAGCGCTAATTTTAGGGACAGGGGCTGGCAATTCACCCCTCCACTTT
19 few TRBJ2-3 TRBV7-6 TRBD2 CASSLIGPVAGGPTDTQYF TGTGCCAGCAGCTTAATCGGGCCAGTAGCGGGGGGCCCCACAGATACGCAGTATTTT